The subject of this entry is one T cell receptor (beta chain). Looked up from germline, CDR1 is WNHNN and CDR2 is SYGVQD (reference sequence). Trimming shortened V by 4 bases and J by 6 bases, and 7 bases separated the two germline ends. The CDR3 extends over 11 amino acids. Under the authors' procedure: Cell counts per sample came from amplifying reference gene primers. TCRdb's copy holds only in-frame clones and misses some; the assay was immunoSEQ multiplex PCR. That table is the source of V, J and clone size, and D and trimming were worked out from the DNA. This sample carries approximately 260,000 clones, 75% to 90% of them seen once, and the ten largest clones take roughly 12%. These data are taken from a study of blood T cell repertoires in COVID-19. Study details: There were acute and convalescent COVID-19 samples, and they came from the United States, Italy and Spain. The cDNA or gDNA used as material had been derived from T cells, B-cell-depleted T cells, or PBMCs.

Sequencing input: peripheral blood. The chain links TRBV10-1 to TRBJ2-7; tentative D call: TRBD2 (5 bases). The TCR originated in a woman aged 55-70 years with active or convalescent COVID-19. The CDR3 region is CASSGTGEQYF. CDR3 nucleotide sequence: TGCGCCAGCAGTGGGACTGGCGAGCAGTACTTC.